This is a list of T cell receptor beta chains from one sample in a study of shared T cell receptors in the human thymus. Only in-frame clones appear in the TCRdb table, and some are missing; sequencing was by immunoSEQ multiplex PCR. The sample includes approximately 490,000 clones, about 80% of them seen just once. This sample was also put to use in a study of human thymus T cells.

The specimen was thymocytes. These TCRs come from a boy under two years old with a congenital heart defect. Both conserved end residues are part of each CDR3. Fields, in order: V gene, J gene, D gene, clone size, CDR3 DNA, CDR3 protein. A D gene is named only where the DNA matches it firmly. Rows give clone size only sometimes, using once, few, many, or a class for an expanded clone.

TRBV15	TRBJ1-4	TRBD1	.	TGTGCCACCAGCACACGGACAGGTGATAATGAAAAACTGTTTTTT	CATSTRTGDNEKLFF
TRBV30	TRBJ1-4	.	.	TGTGCCTGGAGTGCCCCAGGACAGTATAATGAAAAACTGTTTTTT	CAWSAPGQYNEKLFF
TRBV5-1	TRBJ2-7	.	.	TGCGCCAGCAGCTTGGGAGGGCTCCTCGGGGAGCAGTACTTC	CASSLGGLLGEQYF
TRBV7-2	TRBJ2-7	TRBD2	.	TGTGCCAGCAGTTGGACTAGCCCCTCCTACGAGCAGTACTTC	CASSWTSPSYEQYF
TRBV4-2	TRBJ2-3	TRBD2	.	TGTGCCAGCAGCCAGGGACTAGCGGGAGGCCTATCGGGGGATACGCAGTATTTT	CASSQGLAGGLSGDTQYF
TRBV7-6	TRBJ2-3	.	.	TGTGCCAGCAGCTTAGATAGCGGACTGGGAGATACGCAGTATTTT	CASSLDSGLGDTQYF
TRBV27	TRBJ2-6	.	.	TGTGCCAGCAGTTTTACCCGTAGCTCTGGGGCCAACGTCCTGACTTTC	CASSFTRSSGANVLTF
TRBV5-4	TRBJ2-7	TRBD2	.	TGTGCCAGCAGCTTGGGGCGGGAGATCCCCTACGAGCAGTACTTC	CASSLGREIPYEQYF
TRBV27	TRBJ1-4	.	.	TGTGCCAGCAGCCCCGCCGCGGGGGGGGACGAAAAACTGTTTTTT	CASSPAAGGDEKLFF
TRBV5-4	TRBJ1-3	.	few	TGTGCCAGCAGCCTCCCCGACGGGACATCTGGAAACACCATATATTTT	CASSLPDGTSGNTIYF
TRBV27	TRBJ2-3	.	.	TGTGCCAGCAGTTTTGGGCAGGCCCTAGATACGCAGTATTTT	CASSFGQALDTQYF
TRBV6-1	TRBJ2-5	TRBD2	.	TGTGCCAGCAGTGGAGCGGGGCGTCGCTACCAAGAGACCCAGTACTTC	CASSGAGRRYQETQYF
TRBV28	TRBJ2-7	TRBD2	.	TGTGCCAGCCGTCCCGGGGGGGTTTACTCCTACGAGCAGTACTTC	CASRPGGVYSYEQYF
TRBV6-4	TRBJ2-7	.	.	TGTGCCAGCAGTCCTTTCGCGGGAAGGAGCTCCTACGAGCAGTACTTC	CASSPFAGRSSYEQYF
TRBV4-1	TRBJ1-5	.	.	TGCGCCAGCAGCCAAGAGGGGGCCAGGCTCCCCTATAGCAATCAGCCCCAGCATTTT	CASSQEGARLPYSNQPQHF
TRBV19	TRBJ2-7	TRBD2	.	TGTGCCAGTAGTTTTAGCGGGAGCTCCTACGAGCAGTACTTC	CASSFSGSSYEQYF
TRBV13	TRBJ2-1	TRBD2	once	TGTGCCAGCAGCTTAGAAGGGACTAGCGGGAGGACCTACAATGAGCAGTTCTTC	CASSLEGTSGRTYNEQFF
TRBV19	TRBJ1-5	.	.	TGTGCCAGTACTTCGCGGGGGGCGCGGGAGGGCAATCAGCCCCAGCATTTT	CASTSRGAREGNQPQHF
TRBV6-5	TRBJ2-7	TRBD2	.	TGTGCCACCGGGACTAGCGGGACCCGCTCCTACGAGCAGTACTTC	CATGTSGTRSYEQYF
TRBV11-2	TRBJ2-7	.	.	TGTGCCAGCAGCTTGTCCAGGGCTCTCGACGAGCAGTACTTC	CASSLSRALDEQYF